The entry that follows covers one TCR beta chain sequence. Its antigen is unknown. The germline V and J ends were trimmed by 0 bases and 1 base, with 9 bases remaining between them. The CDR3 runs to 15 residues. CDR1 and CDR2 (germline): MNHEY, SVGAGI. The assay was immunoSEQ multiplex PCR, and TCRdb's table has in-frame clones only and misses some. The sample carries some 110,000 clones, 88% recorded once. The donors were members of the validation cohort, which comprised 100 to 150 subjects and was separate from the first cohort of around 700 subjects. The sample originates from a study of cytomegalovirus exposure and HLA in healthy donors. Whole-study context: The approximately 690 first-cohort repertoires and the roughly 120 validation repertoires shared the same platform, a later analysis reported. Overall study results and limits: The classifier, whose performance was assessed in both the original and validation cohorts, reportedly diagnosed cytomegalovirus status with high specificity and sensitivity. The study put under 200 TCR beta chains on its list as cytomegalovirus-associated.

The source material was PBMCs. The chain has TRBV6-5 and TRBJ1-1; D call uncertain. This clonotype was obtained from a young man in good health and CMV-seronegative. This CDR3 reads CASSYSTFGNTEAFF. CDR3 DNA sequence: TGTGCCAGCAGTTACTCGACTTTCGGGAACACTGAAGCTTTCTTT.